This T cell receptor (beta chain) came from a study of blood T cell repertoires in COVID-19. In the study overall: T cells, B-cell-depleted T cells, or PBMCs supplied cDNA or gDNA.

Profiled with immunoSEQ multiplex PCR; TCRdb holds only in-frame clones, not every one. The profile shows 490,000 or so clones, roughly 90% of them singletons. CDR3 size: 15 residues. Looked up from germline, CDR1 is SGDLS and CDR2 is YYNGEE. Trimming left V 2 bases short and J 4 bases short, with 12 bases between. Sequenced: PBMCs or T cells enriched from blood (not recorded which). This chain joins TRBV9 and TRBJ2-2, with D possibly matching TRBD1 (5 bases). This TCR was sampled from a woman in her forties who had recovered from COVID-19. CDR3: CASSVQTGPTGELFF. CDR3 bases: TGTGCCAGCAGCGTTCAAACAGGTCCCACCGGGGAGCTGTTTTTT.